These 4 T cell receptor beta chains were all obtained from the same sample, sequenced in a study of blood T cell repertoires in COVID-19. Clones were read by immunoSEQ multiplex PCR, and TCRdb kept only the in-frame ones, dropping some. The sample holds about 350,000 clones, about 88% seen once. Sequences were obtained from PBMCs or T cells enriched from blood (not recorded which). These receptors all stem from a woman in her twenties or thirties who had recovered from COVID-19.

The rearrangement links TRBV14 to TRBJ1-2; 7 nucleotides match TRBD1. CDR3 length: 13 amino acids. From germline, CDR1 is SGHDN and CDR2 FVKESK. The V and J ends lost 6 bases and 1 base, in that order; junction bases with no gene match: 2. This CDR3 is CASSNRGNYGYTF. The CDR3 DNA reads TGTGCCAGCAGTAACAGGGGTAACTATGGCTACACCTTC.

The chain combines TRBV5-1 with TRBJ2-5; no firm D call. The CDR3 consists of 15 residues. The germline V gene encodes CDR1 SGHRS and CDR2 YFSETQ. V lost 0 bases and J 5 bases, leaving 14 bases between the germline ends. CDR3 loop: CASSLVSGLIETQYF. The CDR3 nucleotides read TGCGCCAGCAGCTTGGTTTCAGGTCTCATCGAGACCCAGTACTTC.

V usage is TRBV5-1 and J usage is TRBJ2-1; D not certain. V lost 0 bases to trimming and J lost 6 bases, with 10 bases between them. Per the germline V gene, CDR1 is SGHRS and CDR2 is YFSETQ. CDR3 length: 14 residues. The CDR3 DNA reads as TGCGCCAGCAGCTTGGAAGGCGGTTTCAATGAGCAGTTCTTC. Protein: CASSLEGGFNEQFF.

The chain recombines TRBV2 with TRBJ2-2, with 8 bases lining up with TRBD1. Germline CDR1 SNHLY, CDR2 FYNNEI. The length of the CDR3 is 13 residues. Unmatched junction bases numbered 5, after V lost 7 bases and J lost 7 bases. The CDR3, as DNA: TGTGCCAGCATTCCGACAGGGGACGGGGAGCTGTTTTTT. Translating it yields CASIPTGDGELFF. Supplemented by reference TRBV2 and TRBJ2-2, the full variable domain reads EPEVTQTPSHQVTQMGQEVILRCVPISNHLYFYWYRQILGQKVEFLVSFYNNEISEKSEIFDDQFSVERPDGSNFTLKIRSTKLEDSAMYFCASIPTGDGELFFGEGSRLTVL.